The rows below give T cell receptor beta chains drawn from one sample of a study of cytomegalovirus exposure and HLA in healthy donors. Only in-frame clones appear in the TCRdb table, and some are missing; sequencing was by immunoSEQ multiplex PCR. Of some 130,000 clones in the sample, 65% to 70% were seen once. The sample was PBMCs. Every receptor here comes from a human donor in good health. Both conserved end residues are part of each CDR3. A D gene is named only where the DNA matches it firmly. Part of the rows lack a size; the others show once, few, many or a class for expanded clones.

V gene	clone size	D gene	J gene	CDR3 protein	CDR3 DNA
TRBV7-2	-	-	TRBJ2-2	CASSLARDTTGELFF	TGTGCCAGCAGCTTAGCCCGGGACACCACCGGGGAGCTGTTTTTT
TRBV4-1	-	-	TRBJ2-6	CASSQGPPRSGANVLTF	TGCGCCAGCAGCCAAGGCCCACCGCGGTCTGGGGCCAACGTCCTGACTTTC
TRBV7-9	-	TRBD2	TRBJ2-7	CASSLLTGGNEQYF	TGTGCCAGCAGCTTATTAACGGGAGGGAACGAGCAGTACTTC
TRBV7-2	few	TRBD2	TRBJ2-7	CASSLFSSGSDGYEQYF	TGTGCCAGCAGCCTTTTCTCTAGCGGGAGTGATGGATACGAGCAGTACTTC
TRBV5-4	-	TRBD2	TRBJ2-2	CASSGTGTSGTGELFF	TGTGCCAGCAGCGGGACCGGGACTAGCGGCACCGGGGAGCTGTTTTTT
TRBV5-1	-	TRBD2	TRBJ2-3	CASSQTSGRALKADTQYF	TGCGCCAGCAGCCAAACTAGCGGGAGGGCCCTGAAGGCAGATACGCAGTATTTT
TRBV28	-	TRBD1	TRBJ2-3	CASSRPRPDRGTDTQYF	TGTGCCAGCAGCCGACCCCGCCCGGACAGGGGAACAGATACGCAGTATTTT
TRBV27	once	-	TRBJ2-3	CASSLPTDTQYF	TGTGCCAGCAGCCTCCCTACAGATACGCAGTATTTT
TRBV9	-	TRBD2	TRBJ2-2	CASSASGRGNTGELFF	TGTGCCAGCAGCGCTAGCGGGAGGGGGAACACCGGGGAGCTGTTTTTT
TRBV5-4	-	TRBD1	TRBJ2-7	CASSYRDRGYEQYF	TGTGCCAGCAGCTACCGGGACAGGGGTTACGAGCAGTACTTC
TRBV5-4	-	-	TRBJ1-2	CASSLEQGYGYTF	TGTGCCAGCAGCTTGGAACAGGGCTATGGCTACACCTTC
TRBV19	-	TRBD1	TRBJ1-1	CASSEDRETEAFF	TGTGCCAGTAGTGAAGACAGGGAGACTGAAGCTTTCTTT
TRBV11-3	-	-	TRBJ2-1	CASSSRDEQFF	TGTGCCAGCAGCTCCCGAGATGAGCAGTTCTTC
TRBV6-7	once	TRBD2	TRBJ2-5	CASSYSKLAGERYETQYF	TGTGCCAGCAGTTACTCGAAACTAGCGGGAGAGAGGTATGAGACCCAGTACTTC
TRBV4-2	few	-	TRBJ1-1	CASSQDKEVNTEAFF	TGTGCCAGCAGCCAAGATAAGGAGGTAAACACTGAAGCTTTCTTT
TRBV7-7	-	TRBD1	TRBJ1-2	CASSFVRTGGDYGYTF	TGTGCTAGCAGCTTTGTCCGGACAGGGGGCGACTATGGCTACACCTTC
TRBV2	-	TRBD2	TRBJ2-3	CASSDGTSDTSTDTQYF	TGTGCCAGCAGTGATGGGACTAGCGACACTAGCACAGATACGCAGTATTTT
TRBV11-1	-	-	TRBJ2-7	CASSRGSGAYEQYF	TGTGCCAGCAGCAGAGGTAGCGGAGCCTACGAGCAGTACTTC
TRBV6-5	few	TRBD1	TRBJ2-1	CASSSQGQGKNEQFF	TGTGCCAGCAGTTCCCAGGGACAGGGTAAGAATGAGCAGTTCTTC
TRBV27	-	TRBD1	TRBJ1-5	CASSLLTGDQPQHF	TGTGCCAGCAGCTTATTGACAGGGGATCAGCCCCAGCATTTT
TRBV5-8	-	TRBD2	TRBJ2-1	CASSLCPGTSSYNEQFF	TGTGCCAGCAGCTTGTGTCCTGGGACTAGCTCCTACAATGAGCAGTTCTTC
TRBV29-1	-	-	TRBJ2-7	CSVEDSHRSYEQYF	TGCAGCGTTGAAGATTCGCACAGGTCCTACGAGCAGTACTTC
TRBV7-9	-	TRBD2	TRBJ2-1	CASSLTPLTSSGREFF	TGTGCCAGCAGCTTGACGCCCCTAACCTCTAGCGGGAGGGAGTTCTTC
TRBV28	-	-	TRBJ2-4	CASGFLRGVIQYF	TGTGCCAGCGGTTTTCTTAGGGGTGTCATTCAGTACTTC
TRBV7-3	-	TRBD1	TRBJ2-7	CASSLTGTGAYEQYF	TGTGCCAGCAGCCTCACCGGGACAGGGGCCTACGAGCAGTACTTC
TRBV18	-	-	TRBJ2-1	CASSPPTSDNEQFF	TGTGCCAGCTCACCACCAACCTCGGACAATGAGCAGTTCTTC
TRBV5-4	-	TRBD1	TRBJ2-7	CASSPGQGRAYEQYF	TGTGCCAGCAGCCCAGGACAGGGGAGGGCCTACGAGCAGTACTTC
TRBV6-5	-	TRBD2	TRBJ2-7	CASSYAGGPREQYF	TGTGCCAGCAGTTACGCGGGAGGGCCTCGCGAGCAGTACTTC
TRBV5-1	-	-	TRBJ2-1	CASSLVRGYNEQFF	TGCGCCAGCAGCTTGGTGCGTGGCTACAATGAGCAGTTCTTC
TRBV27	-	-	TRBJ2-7	CASSLRGSYEQYF	TGTGCCAGCAGTTTAAGGGGGTCCTACGAGCAGTACTTC
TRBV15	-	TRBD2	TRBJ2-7	CATSRAFPGLAGYEQYF	TGTGCCACCAGCAGGGCATTCCCGGGACTAGCGGGATACGAGCAGTACTTC
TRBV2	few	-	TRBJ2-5	CASTGQETQYF	TGTGCCAGCACGGGGCAAGAGACCCAGTACTTC
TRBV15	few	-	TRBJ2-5	CATSRDRRASEQYF	TGTGCCACCAGCAGAGATCGGAGGGCTAGTGAGCAGTACTTC
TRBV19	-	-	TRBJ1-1	CASSGALNTEAFF	TGTGCCAGTAGCGGAGCGTTGAACACTGAAGCTTTCTTT
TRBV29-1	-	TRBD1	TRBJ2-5	CSVSSVDRDLGTQYF	TGCAGCGTTAGCTCCGTGGACAGGGACTTGGGGACCCAGTACTTC
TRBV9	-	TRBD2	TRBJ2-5	CASSATSGSGETQYF	TGTGCCAGCAGCGCGACTAGCGGGAGCGGAGAGACCCAGTACTTC
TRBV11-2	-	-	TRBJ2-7	CASSLGAVSYEQYF	TGTGCCAGCAGCTTAGGGGCAGTATCCTACGAGCAGTACTTC
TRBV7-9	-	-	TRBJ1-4	CASSFYLQGRQEKLFF	TGTGCCAGCAGTTTCTATCTGCAGGGGCGTCAGGAAAAACTGTTTTTT
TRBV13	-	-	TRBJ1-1	CASSTRHHTEAFF	TGTGCCAGCAGCACCCGACATCACACTGAAGCTTTCTTT
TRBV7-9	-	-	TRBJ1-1	CASNQQGLNAEAFF	TGTGCCAGCAACCAACAGGGATTAAACGCTGAAGCTTTCTTT
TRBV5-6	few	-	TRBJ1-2	CASSPSTQTYGYTF	TGTGCCAGCAGCCCCTCGACACAAACCTATGGCTACACCTTC
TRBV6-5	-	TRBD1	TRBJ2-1	CASSSGQTPRQFF	TGTGCCAGCAGTTCGGGACAGACCCCCCGGCAGTTCTTC
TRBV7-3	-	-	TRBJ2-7	CASRGRSNEQYF	TGTGCCAGCAGGGGGCGGTCCAACGAGCAGTACTTC
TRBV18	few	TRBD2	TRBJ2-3	CASSPGLAGASTDTQYF	TGTGCCAGCTCACCCGGACTAGCGGGAGCTAGCACAGATACGCAGTATTTT
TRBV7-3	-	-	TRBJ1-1	CASSSDRHTEAFF	TGTGCCAGCAGCTCCGACAGGCACACTGAAGCTTTCTTT
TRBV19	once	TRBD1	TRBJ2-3	CASSKGQGTDTQYF	TGTGCCAGTAGTAAAGGACAGGGCACAGATACGCAGTATTTT
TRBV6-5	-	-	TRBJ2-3	CASRLPGVDTQYF	TGTGCCAGCAGGTTACCCGGGGTGGATACGCAGTATTTT
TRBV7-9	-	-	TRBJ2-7	CASGFGGARREQYF	TGTGCCAGCGGCTTCGGTGGGGCCCGCCGGGAGCAGTACTTC
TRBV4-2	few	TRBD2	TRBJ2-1	CASSEPGTRCLFF	TGTGCCAGCAGCGAACCCGGGACTAGATGTCTGTTCTTC
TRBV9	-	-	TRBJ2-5	CASSVYRDTREGTQYF	TGTGCCAGCAGCGTATACCGGGACACCCGGGAAGGGACCCAGTACTTC
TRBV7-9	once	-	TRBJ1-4	CASSLARFVGREDEKLFF	TGTGCCAGCAGCTTAGCGCGGTTCGTAGGCAGGGAAGATGAAAAACTGTTTTTT
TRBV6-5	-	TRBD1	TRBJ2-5	CASISRQGAWETQYF	TGTGCCAGCATCTCACGACAGGGGGCCTGGGAGACCCAGTACTTC
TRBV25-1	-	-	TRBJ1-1	CARQVNTEAFF	TGTGCCAGACAGGTGAACACTGAAGCTTTCTTT
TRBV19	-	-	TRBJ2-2	CASKDKRINTGELFF	TGTGCCAGTAAGGATAAGCGGATAAACACCGGGGAGCTGTTTTTT
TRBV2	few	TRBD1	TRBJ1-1	CASSVNSAGGTEAFF	TGTGCCAGCAGTGTAAATTCCGCAGGGGGCACTGAAGCTTTCTTT